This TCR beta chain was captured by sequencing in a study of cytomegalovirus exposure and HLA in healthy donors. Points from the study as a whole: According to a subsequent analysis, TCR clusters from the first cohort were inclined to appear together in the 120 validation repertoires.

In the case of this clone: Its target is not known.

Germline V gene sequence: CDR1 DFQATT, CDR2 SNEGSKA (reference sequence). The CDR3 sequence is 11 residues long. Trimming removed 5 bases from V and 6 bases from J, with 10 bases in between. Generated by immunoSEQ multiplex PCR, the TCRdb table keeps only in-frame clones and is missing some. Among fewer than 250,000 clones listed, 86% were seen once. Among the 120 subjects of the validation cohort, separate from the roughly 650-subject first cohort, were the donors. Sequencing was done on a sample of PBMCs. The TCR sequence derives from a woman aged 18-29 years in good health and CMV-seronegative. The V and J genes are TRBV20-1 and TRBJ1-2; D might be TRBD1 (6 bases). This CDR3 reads CSAGTFHGYTF. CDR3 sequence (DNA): TGCAGTGCTGGGACATTCCATGGCTACACCTTC.